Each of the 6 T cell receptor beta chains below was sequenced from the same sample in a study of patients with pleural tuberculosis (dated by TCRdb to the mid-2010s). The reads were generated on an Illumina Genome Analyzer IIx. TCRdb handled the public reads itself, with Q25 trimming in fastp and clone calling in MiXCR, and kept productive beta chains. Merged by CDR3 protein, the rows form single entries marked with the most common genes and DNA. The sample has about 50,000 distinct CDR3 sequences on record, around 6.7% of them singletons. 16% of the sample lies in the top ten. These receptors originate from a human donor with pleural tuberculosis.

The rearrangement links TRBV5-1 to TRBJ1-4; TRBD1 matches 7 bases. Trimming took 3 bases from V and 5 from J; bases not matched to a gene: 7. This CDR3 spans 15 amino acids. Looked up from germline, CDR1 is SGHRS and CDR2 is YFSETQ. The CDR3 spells CASSSQQGSNEKLFF. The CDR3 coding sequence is TGCGCCAGCAGCTCCCAACAGGGGTCAAATGAAAAACTGTTTTTT.

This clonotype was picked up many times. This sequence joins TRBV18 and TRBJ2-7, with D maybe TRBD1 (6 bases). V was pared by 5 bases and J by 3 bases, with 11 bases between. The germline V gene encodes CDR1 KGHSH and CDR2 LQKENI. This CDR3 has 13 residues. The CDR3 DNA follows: TGTGCCAGCTCAGGGGGCATCTTCTACGAGCAGTACGTC. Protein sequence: CASSGGIFYEQYV.

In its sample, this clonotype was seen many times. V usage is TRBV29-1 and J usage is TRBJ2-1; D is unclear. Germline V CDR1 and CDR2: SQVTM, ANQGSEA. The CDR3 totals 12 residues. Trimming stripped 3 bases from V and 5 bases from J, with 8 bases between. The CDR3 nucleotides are TGCAGCGTTGAGTTTTCAGACAATGAGCAGTTCTTC. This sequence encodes CSVEFSDNEQFF.

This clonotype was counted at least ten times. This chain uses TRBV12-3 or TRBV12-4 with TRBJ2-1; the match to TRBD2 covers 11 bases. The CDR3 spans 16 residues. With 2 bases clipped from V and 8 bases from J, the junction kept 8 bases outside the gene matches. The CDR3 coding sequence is TGTGCCAGCAGTTTACGGCTAGCGGGAGGAGGAGATGAGCAGTTCTTC. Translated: CASSLRLAGGGDEQFF.

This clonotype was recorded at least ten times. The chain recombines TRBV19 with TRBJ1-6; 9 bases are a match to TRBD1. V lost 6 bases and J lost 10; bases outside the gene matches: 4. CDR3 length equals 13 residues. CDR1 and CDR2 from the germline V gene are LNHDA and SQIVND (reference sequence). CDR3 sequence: CASRGQGKSPLHF. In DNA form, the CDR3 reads TGTGCCAGTAGGGGACAGGGAAAGTCACCCCTCCACTTT.

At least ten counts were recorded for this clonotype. The CDR3 spells CASSDSTNEKLFF. For the CDR3, the DNA is TGTGCCAGCAGTGACTCAACTAATGAAAAACTGTTTTTT. The chain uses TRBV6-4 and TRBJ1-4; D not certain. The germline V gene has CDR1 MRHNA and CDR2 SNTAGT. The CDR3 is 13 residues long. Trimming stripped 0 bases from V and 1 base from J, with 0 bases between.